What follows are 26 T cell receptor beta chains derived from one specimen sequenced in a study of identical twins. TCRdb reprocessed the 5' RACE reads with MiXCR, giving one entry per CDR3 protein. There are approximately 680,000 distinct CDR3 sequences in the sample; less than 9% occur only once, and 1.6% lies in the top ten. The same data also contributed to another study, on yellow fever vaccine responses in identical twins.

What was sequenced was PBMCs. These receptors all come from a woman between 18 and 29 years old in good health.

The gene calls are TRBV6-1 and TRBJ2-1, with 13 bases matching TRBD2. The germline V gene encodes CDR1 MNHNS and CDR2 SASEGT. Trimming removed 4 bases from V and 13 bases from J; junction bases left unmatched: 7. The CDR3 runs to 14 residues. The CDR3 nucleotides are TGTGCCAGCAGTGCGCCGGGACTAGCGGGGCCCCAGTTCTTC. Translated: CASSAPGLAGPQFF.

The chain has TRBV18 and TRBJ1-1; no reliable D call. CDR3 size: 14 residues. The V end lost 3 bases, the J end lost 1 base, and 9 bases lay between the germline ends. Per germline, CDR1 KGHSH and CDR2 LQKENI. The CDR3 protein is CASSPGAGNTEAFF. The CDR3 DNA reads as TGTGCCAGCTCACCGGGAGCGGGGAACACTGAAGCTTTCTTT.

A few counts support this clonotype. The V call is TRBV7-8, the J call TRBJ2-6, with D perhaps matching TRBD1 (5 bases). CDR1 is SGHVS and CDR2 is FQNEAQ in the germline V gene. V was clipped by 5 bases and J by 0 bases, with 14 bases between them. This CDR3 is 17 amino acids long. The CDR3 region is CASSQTDAASGANVLTF. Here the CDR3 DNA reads TGTGCCAGCAGCCAGACAGACGCGGCCTCTGGGGCCAACGTCCTGACTTTC.

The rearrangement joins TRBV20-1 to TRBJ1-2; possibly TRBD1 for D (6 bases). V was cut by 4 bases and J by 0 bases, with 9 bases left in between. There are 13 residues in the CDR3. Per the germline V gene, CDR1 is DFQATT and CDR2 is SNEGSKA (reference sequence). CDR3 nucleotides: TGCAGTGCTACAGGGGAAACTAACTATGGCTACACCTTC. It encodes CSATGETNYGYTF.

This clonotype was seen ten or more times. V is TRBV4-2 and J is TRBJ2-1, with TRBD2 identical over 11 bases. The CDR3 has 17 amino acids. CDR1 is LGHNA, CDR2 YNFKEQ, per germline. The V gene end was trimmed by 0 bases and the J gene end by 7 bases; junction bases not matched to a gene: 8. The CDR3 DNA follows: TGTGCCAGCAGCCAAGAGGGGGGAACTAGCGGGAGAAATGAGCAGTTCTTC. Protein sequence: CASSQEGGTSGRNEQFF.

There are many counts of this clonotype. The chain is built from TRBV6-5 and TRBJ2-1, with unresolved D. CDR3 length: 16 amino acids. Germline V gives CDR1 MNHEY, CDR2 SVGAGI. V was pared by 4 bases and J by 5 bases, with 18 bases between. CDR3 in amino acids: CASSSSSYTYNNEQFF. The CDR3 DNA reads TGTGCCAGCAGTTCATCTAGTTATACCTACAACAATGAGCAGTTCTTC.

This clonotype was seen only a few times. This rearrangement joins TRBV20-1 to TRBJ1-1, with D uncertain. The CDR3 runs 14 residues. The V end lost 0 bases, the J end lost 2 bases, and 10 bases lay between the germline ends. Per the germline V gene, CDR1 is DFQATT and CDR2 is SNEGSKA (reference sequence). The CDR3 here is CSAREPGSNTEAFF. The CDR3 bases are TGCAGTGCTAGAGAGCCAGGTAGCAACACTGAAGCTTTCTTT.

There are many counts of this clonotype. In nucleotides, the CDR3 is TGTGCCAGCAGGACACTAGCAAATAAACGCACAGATACGCAGTATTTT. Translating gives CASRTLANKRTDTQYF. The genes are TRBV12-3 or TRBV12-4 and TRBJ2-3; D perhaps matches TRBD2 (6 bases). This CDR3 spans 16 amino acids. V lost 6 bases and J lost 1, with 17 bases in between.

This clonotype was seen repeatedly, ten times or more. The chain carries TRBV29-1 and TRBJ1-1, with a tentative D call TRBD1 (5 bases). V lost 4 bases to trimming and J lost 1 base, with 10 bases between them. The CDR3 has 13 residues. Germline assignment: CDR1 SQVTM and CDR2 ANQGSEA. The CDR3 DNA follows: TGCAGCGTTGTGAGGGGAGGGAACACTGAAGCTTTCTTT. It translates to CSVVRGGNTEAFF. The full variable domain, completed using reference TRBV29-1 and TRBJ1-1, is SAVISQKPSRDICQRGTSLTIQCQVDSQVTMMFWYRQQPGQSLTLIATANQGSEATYESGFVIDKFPISRPNLTFSTLTVSNMSPEDSSIYLCSVVRGGNTEAFFGQGTRLTVV.

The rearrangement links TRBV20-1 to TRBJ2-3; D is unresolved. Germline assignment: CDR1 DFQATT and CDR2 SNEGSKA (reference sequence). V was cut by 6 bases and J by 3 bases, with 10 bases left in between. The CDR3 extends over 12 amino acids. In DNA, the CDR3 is TGCAGTGCCACCGTAGGTACAGATACGCAGTATTTT. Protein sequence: CSATVGTDTQYF.

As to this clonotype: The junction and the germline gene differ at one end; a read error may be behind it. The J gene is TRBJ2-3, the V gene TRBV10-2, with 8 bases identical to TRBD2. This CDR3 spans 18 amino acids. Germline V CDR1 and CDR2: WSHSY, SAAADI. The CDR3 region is CPSSDMNWAGGEADTQYF. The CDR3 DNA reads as TGCCCCAGCAGTGACATGAACTGGGCGGGGGGAGAAGCAGATACGCAGTATTTT.

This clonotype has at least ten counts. Written as DNA, the CDR3 is TGCGCCAGCAGCTTGGAGAAGGGGATGAACACTGAAGCTTTCTTT. It yields the protein CASSLEKGMNTEAFF. The chain couples TRBV5-1 to TRBJ1-1, with D perhaps matching TRBD1 (5 bases). The germline gives CDR1 SGHRS, CDR2 YFSETQ. The CDR3 loop spans 15 amino acids. Trimming removed 0 bases at V and 0 bases at J, with 9 bases between.

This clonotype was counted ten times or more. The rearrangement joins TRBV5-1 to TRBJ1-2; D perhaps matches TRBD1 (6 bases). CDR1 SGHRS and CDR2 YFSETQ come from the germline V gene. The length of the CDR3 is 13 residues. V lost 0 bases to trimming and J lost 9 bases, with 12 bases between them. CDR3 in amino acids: CASSLVSRGSYTF. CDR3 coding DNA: TGCGCCAGCAGCTTGGTTAGCAGGGGAAGCTACACCTTC.

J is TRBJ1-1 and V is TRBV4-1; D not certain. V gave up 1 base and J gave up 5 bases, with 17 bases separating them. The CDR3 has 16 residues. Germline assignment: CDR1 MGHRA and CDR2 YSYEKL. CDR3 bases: TGCGCCAGCAGCCAAGTGGAATTCACGGCGAGGACTGAAGCTTTCTTT. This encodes CASSQVEFTARTEAFF.

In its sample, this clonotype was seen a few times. Here the CDR3 reads CASSFGTGQGGHEQYF. The CDR3 nucleotides are TGTGCCAGCAGTTTTGGCACGGGACAGGGAGGCCACGAGCAGTACTTC. The chain carries TRBV12-3 or TRBV12-4 and TRBJ2-7, with 9 positions matching TRBD1. V dropped 3 bases and J dropped 5; count of bases not matched to a gene: 11. CDR3 length: 16 amino acids.

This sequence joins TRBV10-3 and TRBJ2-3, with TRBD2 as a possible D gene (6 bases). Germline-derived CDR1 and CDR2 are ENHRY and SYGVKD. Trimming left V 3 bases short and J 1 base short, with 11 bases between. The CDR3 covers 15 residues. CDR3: CAISDLGGGTDTQYF. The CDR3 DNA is TGTGCCATCAGTGATCTCGGCGGGGGCACAGATACGCAGTATTTT.

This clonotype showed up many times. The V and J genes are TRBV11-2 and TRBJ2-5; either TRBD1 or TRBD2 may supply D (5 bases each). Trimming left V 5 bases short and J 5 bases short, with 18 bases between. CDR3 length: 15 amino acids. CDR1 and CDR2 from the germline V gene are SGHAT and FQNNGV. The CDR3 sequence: CASSLGTLLGETQYF. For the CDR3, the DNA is TGTGCCAGCAGCCTCGGGACGCTTTTAGGGGAGACCCAGTACTTC. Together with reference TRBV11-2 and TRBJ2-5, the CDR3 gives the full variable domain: EAGVAQSPRYKIIEKRQSVAFWCNPISGHATLYWYQQILGQGPKLLIQFQNNGVVDDSQLPKDRFSAERLKGVDSTLKIQPAKLEDSAVYLCASSLGTLLGETQYFGPGTRLLVL.

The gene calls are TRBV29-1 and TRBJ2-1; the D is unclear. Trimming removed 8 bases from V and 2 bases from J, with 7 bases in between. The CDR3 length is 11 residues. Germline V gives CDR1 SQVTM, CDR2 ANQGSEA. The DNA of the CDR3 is TGCAGCATCGGCACCTACAATGAGCAGTTCTTC. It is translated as CSIGTYNEQFF.

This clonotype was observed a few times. This CDR3 reads CASSLSTISTDTQYF. The CDR3, as DNA: TGTGCCAGCAGCTTATCGACTATTAGCACAGATACGCAGTATTTT. The chain combines TRBV7-2 with TRBJ2-3, with D perhaps matching TRBD2 (5 bases). This CDR3 has 15 residues. With 2 bases removed from V and 0 bases from J, the gap between germline ends came to 9 bases. In germline, CDR1 is SGHTA, CDR2 FQGNSA.

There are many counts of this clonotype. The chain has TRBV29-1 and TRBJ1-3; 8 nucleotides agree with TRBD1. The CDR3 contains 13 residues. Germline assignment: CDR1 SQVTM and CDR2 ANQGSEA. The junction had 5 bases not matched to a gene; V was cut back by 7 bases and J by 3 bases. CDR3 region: CSAVTGDGNTIYF. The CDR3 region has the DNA TGCAGCGCCGTGACAGGGGATGGAAACACCATATATTTT.

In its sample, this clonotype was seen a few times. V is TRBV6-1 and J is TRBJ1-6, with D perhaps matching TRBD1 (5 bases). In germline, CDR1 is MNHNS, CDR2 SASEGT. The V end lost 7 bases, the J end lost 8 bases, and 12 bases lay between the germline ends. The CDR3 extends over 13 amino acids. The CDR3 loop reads CASTQGVYSPLHF. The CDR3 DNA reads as TGTGCCAGCACCCAGGGTGTGTATTCACCCCTCCACTTT.

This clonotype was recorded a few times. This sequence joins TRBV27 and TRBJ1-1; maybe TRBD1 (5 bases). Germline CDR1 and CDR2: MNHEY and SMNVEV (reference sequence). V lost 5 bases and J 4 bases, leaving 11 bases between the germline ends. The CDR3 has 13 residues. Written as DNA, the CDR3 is TGTGCCAGCAGTGGGGGATCGGGCACTGAAGCTTTCTTT. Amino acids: CASSGGSGTEAFF.

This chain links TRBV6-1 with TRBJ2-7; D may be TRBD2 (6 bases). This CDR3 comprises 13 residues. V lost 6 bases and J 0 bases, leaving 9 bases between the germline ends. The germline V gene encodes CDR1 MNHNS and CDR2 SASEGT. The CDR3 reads CASSAGRSYEQYV. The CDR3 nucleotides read TGTGCCAGCAGCGCGGGGCGCTCCTACGAGCAGTACGTC.

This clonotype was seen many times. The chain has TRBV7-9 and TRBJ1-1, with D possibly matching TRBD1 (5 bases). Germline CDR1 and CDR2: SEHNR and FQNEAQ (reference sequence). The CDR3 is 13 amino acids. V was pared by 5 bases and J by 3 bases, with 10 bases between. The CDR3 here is CASSPGQYTEAFF. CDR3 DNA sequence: TGTGCCAGCAGCCCCGGACAATACACTGAAGCTTTCTTT.

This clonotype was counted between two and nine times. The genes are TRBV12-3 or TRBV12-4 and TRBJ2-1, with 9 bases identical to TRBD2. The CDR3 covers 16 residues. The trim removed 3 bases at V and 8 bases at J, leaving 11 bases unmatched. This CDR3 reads CASSLLVSGSGDEQFF. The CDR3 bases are TGTGCCAGCAGTTTGCTCGTTAGCGGGAGTGGGGATGAGCAGTTCTTC.

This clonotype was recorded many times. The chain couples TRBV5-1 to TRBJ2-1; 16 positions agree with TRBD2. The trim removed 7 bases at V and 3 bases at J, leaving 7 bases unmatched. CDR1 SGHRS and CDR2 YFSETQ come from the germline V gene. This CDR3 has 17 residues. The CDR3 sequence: CASASGTSGRGYNEQFF. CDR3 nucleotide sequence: TGCGCCAGCGCCTCCGGGACTAGCGGGAGGGGCTACAATGAGCAGTTCTTC.